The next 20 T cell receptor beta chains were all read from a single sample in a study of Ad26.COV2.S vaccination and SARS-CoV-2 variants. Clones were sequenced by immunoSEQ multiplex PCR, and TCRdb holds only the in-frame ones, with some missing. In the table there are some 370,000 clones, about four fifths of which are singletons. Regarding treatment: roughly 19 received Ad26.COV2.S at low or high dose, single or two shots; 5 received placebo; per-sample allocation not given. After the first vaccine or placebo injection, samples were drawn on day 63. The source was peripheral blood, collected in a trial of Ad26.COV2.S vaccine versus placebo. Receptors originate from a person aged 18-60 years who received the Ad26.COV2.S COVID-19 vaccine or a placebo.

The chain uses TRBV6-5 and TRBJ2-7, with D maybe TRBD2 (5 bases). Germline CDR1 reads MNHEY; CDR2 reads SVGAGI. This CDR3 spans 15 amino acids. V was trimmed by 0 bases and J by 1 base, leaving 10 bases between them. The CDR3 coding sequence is TGTGCCAGCAGTTACTCGAGGGTTCCTTCCTACGAGCAGTACTTC. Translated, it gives CASSYSRVPSYEQYF.

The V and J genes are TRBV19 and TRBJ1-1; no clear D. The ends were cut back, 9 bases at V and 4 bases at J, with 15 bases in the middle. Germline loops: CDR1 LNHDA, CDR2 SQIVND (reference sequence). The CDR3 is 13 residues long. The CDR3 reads CASTLSPSTEAFF. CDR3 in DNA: TGTGCCAGCACACTCTCCCCCAGCACTGAAGCTTTCTTT.

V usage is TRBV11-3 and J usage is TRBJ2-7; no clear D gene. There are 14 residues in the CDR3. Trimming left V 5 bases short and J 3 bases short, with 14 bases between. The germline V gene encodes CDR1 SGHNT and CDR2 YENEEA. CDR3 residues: CASSQSRLRYEQYF. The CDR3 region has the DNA TGTGCCAGCAGCCAAAGTAGGCTCCGCTACGAGCAGTACTTC.

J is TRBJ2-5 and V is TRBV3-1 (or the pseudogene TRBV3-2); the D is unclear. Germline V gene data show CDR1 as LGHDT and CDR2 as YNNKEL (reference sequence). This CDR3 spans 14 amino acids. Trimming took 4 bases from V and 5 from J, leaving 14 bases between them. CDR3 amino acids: CASSPLGKEETQYF. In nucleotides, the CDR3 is TGTGCCAGCAGCCCATTAGGGAAGGAGGAGACCCAGTACTTC.

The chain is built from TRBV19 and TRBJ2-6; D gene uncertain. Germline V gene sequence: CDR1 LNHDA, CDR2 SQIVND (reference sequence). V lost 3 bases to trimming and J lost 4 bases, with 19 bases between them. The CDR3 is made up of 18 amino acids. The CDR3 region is CASSIQDRQIGGANVLTF. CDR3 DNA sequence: TGTGCCAGTAGTATCCAGGATCGCCAAATAGGAGGGGCCAACGTCCTGACTTTC.

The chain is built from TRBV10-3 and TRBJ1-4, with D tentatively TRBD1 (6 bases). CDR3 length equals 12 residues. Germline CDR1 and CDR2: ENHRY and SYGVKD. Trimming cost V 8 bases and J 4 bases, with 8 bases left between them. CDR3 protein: CAIAGDNEKLFF. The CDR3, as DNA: TGTGCCATCGCAGGGGATAATGAAAAACTGTTTTTT.

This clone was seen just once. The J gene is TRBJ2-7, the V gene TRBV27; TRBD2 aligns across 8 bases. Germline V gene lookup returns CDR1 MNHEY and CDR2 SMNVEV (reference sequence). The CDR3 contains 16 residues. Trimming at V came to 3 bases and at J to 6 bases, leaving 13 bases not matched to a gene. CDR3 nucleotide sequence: TGTGCCAGCAGTTTGCTGGGGCGGGGGGAGATTGTCGAGCAGTACTTC. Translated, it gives CASSLLGRGEIVEQYF.

As DNA, the CDR3 is TGTGCCAGCAGCCAAGGAGGAGGAGGAACGCAGTATTTT. Translating it yields CASSQGGGGTQYF. The rearrangement links TRBV3-1 (or the pseudogene TRBV3-2) to TRBJ2-3, with D possibly TRBD2 on 5 matching bases. V shed 1 base and J shed 9 bases, with 11 bases lying between them. The CDR3 has 13 amino acids. The germline CDR1 and CDR2 sequences are LGHDT and YNNKEL (reference sequence).

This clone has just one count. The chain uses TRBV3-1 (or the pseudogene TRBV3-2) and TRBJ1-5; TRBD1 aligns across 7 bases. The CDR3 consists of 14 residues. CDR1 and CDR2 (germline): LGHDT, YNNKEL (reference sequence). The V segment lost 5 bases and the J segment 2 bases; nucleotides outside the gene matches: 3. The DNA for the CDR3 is TGTGCCAGCAGCGGAGGGGGCGGCAATCAGCCCCAGCATTTT. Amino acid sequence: CASSGGGGNQPQHF.

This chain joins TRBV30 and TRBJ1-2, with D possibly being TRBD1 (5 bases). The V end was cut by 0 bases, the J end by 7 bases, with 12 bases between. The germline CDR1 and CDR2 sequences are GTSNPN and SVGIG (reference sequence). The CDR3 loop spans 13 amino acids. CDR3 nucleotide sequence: TGTGCCTGGAGTGTTGCCTGGGGGTTTGGCTACACCTTC. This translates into CAWSVAWGFGYTF. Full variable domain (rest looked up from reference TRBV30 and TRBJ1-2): SQTIHQWPATLVQPVGSPLSLECTVEGTSNPNLYWYRQAAGRGLQLLFYSVGIGQISSEVPQNLSASRPQDRQFILSSKKLLLSDSGFYLCAWSVAWGFGYTFGSGTRLTVV.

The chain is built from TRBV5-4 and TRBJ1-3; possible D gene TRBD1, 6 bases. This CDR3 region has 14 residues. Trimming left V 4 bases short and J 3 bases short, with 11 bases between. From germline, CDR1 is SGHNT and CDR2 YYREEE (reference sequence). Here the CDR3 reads CASSRQGIGNTIYF. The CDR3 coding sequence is TGTGCCAGCAGCCGCCAGGGGATTGGAAACACCATATATTTT.

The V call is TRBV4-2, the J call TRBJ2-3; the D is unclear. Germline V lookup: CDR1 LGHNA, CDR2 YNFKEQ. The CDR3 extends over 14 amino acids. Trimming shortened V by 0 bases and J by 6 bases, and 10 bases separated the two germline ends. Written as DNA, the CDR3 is TGTGCCAGCAGCCAAGACTCCCCTGGGGATACGCAGTATTTT. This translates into CASSQDSPGDTQYF.

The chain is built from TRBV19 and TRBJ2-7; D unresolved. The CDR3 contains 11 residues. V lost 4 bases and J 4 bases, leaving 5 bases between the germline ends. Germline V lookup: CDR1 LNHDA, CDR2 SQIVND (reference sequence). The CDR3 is CASSSKYEQYF. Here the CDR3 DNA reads TGTGCCAGTAGTAGCAAATACGAGCAGTACTTC. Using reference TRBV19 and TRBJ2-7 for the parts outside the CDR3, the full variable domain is DGGITQSPKYLFRKEGQNVTLSCEQNLNHDAMYWYRQDPGQGLRLIYYSQIVNDFQKGDIAEGYSVSREKKESFPLTVTSAQKNPTAFYLCASSSKYEQYFGPGTRLTVT.

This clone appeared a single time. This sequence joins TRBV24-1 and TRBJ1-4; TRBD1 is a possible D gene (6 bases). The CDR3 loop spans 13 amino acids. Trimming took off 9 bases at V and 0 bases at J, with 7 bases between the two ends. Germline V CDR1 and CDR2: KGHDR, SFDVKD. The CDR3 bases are TGTGCCACCGGGACACCAACTAATGAAAAACTGTTTTTT. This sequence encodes CATGTPTNEKLFF.

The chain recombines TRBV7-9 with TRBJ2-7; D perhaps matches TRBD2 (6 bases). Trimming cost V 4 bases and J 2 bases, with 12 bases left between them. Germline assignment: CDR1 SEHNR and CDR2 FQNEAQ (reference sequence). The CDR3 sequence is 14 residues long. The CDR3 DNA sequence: TGTGCCAGCAGCTCGAAGGGAGGACCCTACGAGCAGTACTTC. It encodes CASSSKGGPYEQYF.

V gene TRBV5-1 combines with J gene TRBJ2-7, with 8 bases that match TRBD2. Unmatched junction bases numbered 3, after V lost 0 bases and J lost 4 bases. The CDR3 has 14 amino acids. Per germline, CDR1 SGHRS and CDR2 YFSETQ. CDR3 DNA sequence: TGCGCCAGCAGCTTGGAACTAGCGGCTTACGAGCAGTACTTC. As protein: CASSLELAAYEQYF.

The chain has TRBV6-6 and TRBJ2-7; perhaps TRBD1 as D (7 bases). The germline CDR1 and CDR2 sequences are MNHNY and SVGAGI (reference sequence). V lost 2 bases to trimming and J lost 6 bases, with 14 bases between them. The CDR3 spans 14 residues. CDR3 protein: CASSYGAGGSEQYF. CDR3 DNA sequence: TGTGCCAGCAGTTACGGGGCAGGGGGGAGCGAGCAGTACTTC.

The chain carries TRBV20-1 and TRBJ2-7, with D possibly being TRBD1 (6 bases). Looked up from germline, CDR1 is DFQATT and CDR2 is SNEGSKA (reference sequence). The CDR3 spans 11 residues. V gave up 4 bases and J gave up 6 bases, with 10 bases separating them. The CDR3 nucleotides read TGCAGTGCTATCGGACAGTCCGAGCAGTACTTC. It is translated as CSAIGQSEQYF.

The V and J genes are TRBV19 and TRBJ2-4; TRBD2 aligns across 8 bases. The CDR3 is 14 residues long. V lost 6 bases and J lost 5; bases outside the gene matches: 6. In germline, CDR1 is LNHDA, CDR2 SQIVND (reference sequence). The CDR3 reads CASSPGGWQNIQYF. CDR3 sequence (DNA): TGTGCCAGTAGCCCGGGGGGGTGGCAAAACATTCAGTACTTC.

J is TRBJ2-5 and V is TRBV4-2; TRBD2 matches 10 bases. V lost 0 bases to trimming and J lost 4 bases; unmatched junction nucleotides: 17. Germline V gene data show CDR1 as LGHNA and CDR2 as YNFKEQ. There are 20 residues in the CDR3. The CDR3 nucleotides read TGTGCCAGCAGCCAAGAGTTGGGAACCCCTAGCGGGGGCAGACGAGAGACCCAGTACTTC. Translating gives CASSQELGTPSGGRRETQYF.